These 24 T cell receptor beta chains were sequenced from one sample in a study of esophageal squamous cell carcinoma under preoperative chemotherapy. Described time point: before preoperative PTX-NDP chemotherapy. From the PCR reads, TCRdb called clonotypes with MiXCR, one entry per CDR3 protein. This sample has 6,400 or so distinct CDR3 sequences, with approximately 32% found just once. Collection of the sample occurred from a patient given preoperative chemotherapy. The receptor source for this set is a human donor with esophageal squamous cell carcinoma. The donor label of this sample is uncertain.

This clonotype is judged medium-sized (0.01 to 0.1%). J is TRBJ2-1 and V is TRBV12-3 or TRBV12-4, with 10 bases identical to TRBD2. The J call is uncertain, as TRBJ2-7 better fits the DNA end. The length of the CDR3 is 15 residues. DNA for the CDR3: TGTGCCAGCAGTTTCCTAGCGGGAGACCGCAATGAGCAGTACTTC. Residues: CASSFLAGDRNEQYF.

As for this clonotype: The conserved phenylalanine or tryptophan normally closing the CDR3 is absent here, so this likely arose from a read error. The chain joins TRBV6-1 to TRBJ2-5; D remains ambiguous. The assigned J gene may be wrong: the sequence end matches TRBJ2-1 better. Germline lookup yields CDR1 MNHNS and CDR2 SASEGT. CDR3 length: 14 residues. The CDR3 reads CASSEFKGRGEQFV. The DNA for the CDR3 is TGTGCCAGCAGTGAATTTAAAGGGCGCGGAGAGCAGTTCGTC.

This clonotype was seen only a few times. This chain uses TRBV7-9 with TRBJ2-1; D is possibly TRBD2 (6 bases). The ends were cut back, 2 bases at V and 9 bases at J, with 17 bases in the middle. The V gene's germline CDR1 is SEHNR and CDR2 FQNEAQ (reference sequence). CDR3 length equals 15 residues. CDR3 in amino acids: CASSLNRPSVVEQFF. In DNA, the CDR3 is TGTGCCAGCAGCTTAAATCGCCCTAGCGTTGTTGAGCAGTTCTTC.

Ten or more counts support this clonotype. The genes are TRBV4-1 and TRBJ2-3; 7 positions match TRBD1. The CDR3 is 15 amino acids. Germline V gene data show CDR1 as MGHRA and CDR2 as YSYEKL. Trimming took 5 bases from V and 1 from J; bases not matched to a gene: 6. CDR3 sequence: CASSWSQGGTDTQYF. The DNA for the CDR3 is TGCGCCAGCAGCTGGAGCCAGGGGGGCACAGATACGCAGTATTTT.

This clonotype was counted only a few times. The rearrangement uses TRBV27 and TRBJ2-1, with D possibly matching TRBD2 (5 bases). Germline V gene sequence: CDR1 MNHEY, CDR2 SMNVEV (reference sequence). Between the trimmed V and J ends, which lost 9 bases and 0 bases, there was a span of 12 bases. The CDR3 is made up of 14 amino acids. For the CDR3, the DNA is TGTGCCAGAAGAACCGGGGTCTCCTACAATGAGCAGTTCTTC. Its protein is CARRTGVSYNEQFF.

This clonotype is medium-sized. V and J are TRBV12-3 or TRBV12-4 and TRBJ2-1; no definite D call. Between the trimmed V and J ends, which lost 1 base and 5 bases, there was a span of 9 bases. CDR3 length: 14 residues. CDR3 DNA sequence: TGTGCCAGCAGTTTAGGCACAGACCACAATGAGCAGTTCTTC. It specifies CASSLGTDHNEQFF.

This clonotype was observed a handful of times. The J gene is TRBJ2-3, the V gene TRBV20-1; unclear D gene. CDR3 size: 12 residues. CDR1 and CDR2 from the germline V gene are DFQATT and SNEGSKA (reference sequence). V was pared by 7 bases and J by 0 bases, with 8 bases between. DNA for the CDR3: TGCAGTGTCCCAGAGAGCACAGATACGCAGTATTTT. It encodes CSVPESTDTQYF.

The gene calls are TRBV5-4 and TRBJ1-1, with TRBD1 matching over 8 bases. From germline, CDR1 is SGHNT and CDR2 YYREEE (reference sequence). The junction had 12 bases not matched to a gene; V was cut back by 6 bases and J by 5 bases. The CDR3 contains 15 residues. The CDR3 DNA is TGTGCCAGCACCCCTTCCGGGACAGGTAATACTGAAGCTTTCTTT. This sequence encodes CASTPSGTGNTEAFF.

This clonotype was picked up many times. The rearrangement joins TRBV27 to TRBJ2-1, with D possibly called TRBD1 or TRBD2 (6 bases each). The J call could be wrong; TRBJ2-7 is a better fit for the DNA end. The CDR3 extends over 12 amino acids. Germline V gene sequence: CDR1 MNHEY, CDR2 SMNVEV (reference sequence). CDR3: CASKEGGYEQYF. In nucleotides, the CDR3 is TGTGCCAGCAAAGAGGGGGGCTACGAGCAGTACTTC.

There are a few counts of this clonotype. The CDR3 here is CASSLSSLMNTEAFF. The CDR3 nucleotides read TGTGCCAGCAGCTTATCTTCTCTCATGAACACTGAAGCTTTCTTT. The chain employs TRBV11-3 and TRBJ1-1; D gene uncertain. Germline values: CDR1 SGHNT, CDR2 YENEEA. Trimming left V 2 bases short and J 0 bases short, with 10 bases between. The CDR3 is 15 residues long.

A word on this clonotype: This may stem from a read error, because a much larger clone lies one nucleotide away. The chain recombines TRBV6-5 with TRBJ1-2, with 7 positions matching TRBD1. CDR3 length equals 17 residues. Germline CDR1 MNHEY, CDR2 SVGAGI. The J segment lost 8 bases and the V segment lost 1 base, leaving 16 bases of the junction unmatched. CDR3 region: CASSYFGTAEQAGGYTF. The CDR3 DNA reads TGTGCCAGCAGTTACTTCGGGACAGCCGAGCAAGCCGGAGGCTACACCTTC.

This clonotype qualifies as medium-sized. This chain uses TRBV6-1 with TRBJ2-1; possible D gene TRBD2, 6 bases. V lost 6 bases to trimming and J lost 2 bases, with 14 bases between them. There are 15 residues in the CDR3. Germline CDR1 reads MNHNS; CDR2 reads SASEGT. This CDR3 reads CASSSSGRPYNEQFF. The CDR3 nucleotides are TGTGCCAGCAGCTCGAGCGGGCGGCCCTACAATGAGCAGTTCTTC.

Judged by abundance, this clonotype is medium-sized. The V and J genes are TRBV7-8 and TRBJ2-5; D may be TRBD2 (6 bases). Near its end, the DNA agrees better with TRBJ2-7, so the J call may be wrong. This CDR3 region has 12 residues. Germline values: CDR1 SGHVS, CDR2 FQNEAQ. CDR3 sequence: CASSLSGDEQYF. The CDR3 DNA sequence: TGTGCCAGCAGCTTGTCGGGAGACGAGCAGTACTTC.

Comment on this clonotype: Since the CDR3 does not end with the conserved phenylalanine or tryptophan, this likely comes from a read error. This chain joins TRBV7-3 and TRBJ2-1; D remains unclear. Trimming cost V 2 bases and J 6 bases, with 11 bases left between them. CDR1 and CDR2 from the germline V gene are SGHTA and FQGTGA. The CDR3 totals 14 residues. The CDR3, as DNA: TGTGCCAGCAGCTTAGTTGGTGGCGGCAATGAGCAGTTCTTG. Protein product: CASSLVGGGNEQFL.

By its share, this clonotype is medium-sized (0.01 to 0.1%). The rearrangement joins TRBV12-3 or TRBV12-4 to TRBJ2-5; the D gene is possibly TRBD1 (5 bases). CDR3 length equals 14 residues. With 4 bases removed from V and 2 bases from J, the gap between germline ends came to 11 bases. The CDR3: CASSSGKGQETQYF. The CDR3 DNA reads TGTGCCAGCAGTTCAGGGAAAGGGCAAGAGACCCAGTACTTC.

This clonotype counts as medium-sized. The J gene is TRBJ2-1, the V gene TRBV7-2, with 9 bases aligning to TRBD2. CDR3 length: 14 residues. Losses at the gene ends were 8 bases for V and 6 bases for J; bases not matched to a gene: 8. In germline, CDR1 is SGHTA, CDR2 FQGNSA. The CDR3 reads CASAVASGANEQFF. The DNA for the CDR3 is TGTGCCAGCGCGGTGGCTAGCGGGGCCAATGAGCAGTTCTTC.

This chain joins TRBV7-2 and TRBJ2-3; 8 bases are shared with TRBD2. V shed 6 bases and J 3 bases; nucleotides not matched to a gene: 14. The germline V gene has CDR1 SGHTA and CDR2 FQGNSA. This CDR3 has 17 amino acids. CDR3 nucleotide sequence: TGTGCCAGCAGGCCCACAGCTGGGACTAGGGTGACAGATACGCAGTATTTT. Amino acid sequence: CASRPTAGTRVTDTQYF.

The chain combines TRBV28 with TRBJ2-3; 8 bases match TRBD1. The germline gives CDR1 MDHEN, CDR2 SYDVKM. The CDR3 length is 15 residues. J lost 4 bases, V lost 5 bases, and 8 bases had no gene match. CDR3 in amino acids: CASSRRTGTADTQYF. The CDR3 coding sequence is TGTGCCAGCAGTCGTAGGACAGGGACGGCAGATACGCAGTATTTT.

This clonotype is labeled as medium-sized. V and J are TRBV6-5 and TRBJ1-1, with D unclear. The length of the CDR3 is 15 residues. Germline V CDR1 and CDR2: MNHEY, SVGAGI. With 7 bases removed from V and 6 bases from J, the gap between germline ends came to 21 bases. In DNA form, the CDR3 reads TGTGCCAGCACTCCAACGGTAGGGCCTACGGCTGAAGCTTTCTTT. Protein: CASTPTVGPTAEAFF.

There are many counts of this clonotype. V and J are TRBV6-5 and TRBJ2-1; D might be TRBD1 or TRBD2, each matching 6 bases. There are 15 residues in the CDR3. CDR1 MNHEY and CDR2 SVGAGI come from the germline V gene. V lost 6 bases, J lost 10 bases, and 22 bases lay in between. The chain's CDR3 is CASSPGRGLLGEQFF. The CDR3 region has the DNA TGTGCCAGCAGCCCGGGACGGGGGCTACTGGGGGAGCAGTTCTTC.

This rearrangement joins TRBV6-1 to TRBJ2-1, with 14 bases that match TRBD2. The CDR3 has 15 amino acids. The V and J ends lost 11 bases and 10 bases, in that order; junction bases with no gene match: 13. Germline CDR1 is MNHNS and CDR2 is SASEGT. This chain's CDR3 is CAGWGGTSGSQEQFF. In DNA form, the CDR3 reads TGTGCCGGCTGGGGCGGGACTAGCGGGAGTCAAGAGCAGTTCTTC.

This clonotype was counted ten times or more. Written as DNA, the CDR3 is TGTGCCAGCAGCTGGGCAGATACGCAGTATTTT. Its protein is CASSWADTQYF. The rearrangement joins TRBV7-8 to TRBJ2-3; D remains ambiguous. Germline-derived CDR1 and CDR2 are SGHVS and FQNEAQ. The CDR3 spans 11 residues. Trimming took off 4 bases at V and 4 bases at J, with 3 bases between the two ends.

The table lists this clonotype with a few counts. A much larger clone lies a single base off, so this may be a read error. The V call is TRBV7-2, the J call TRBJ2-1, with TRBD1 matching 9 bases. V lost 5 bases to trimming and J lost 10 bases; unmatched junction nucleotides: 6. The CDR3 spans 13 residues. Germline loops: CDR1 SGHTA, CDR2 FQGNSA. The CDR3 DNA is TGTGCCAGCAGCCTACAGGGGGCTGACGAGCAGTTCTTC. Translating it yields CASSLQGADEQFF.

A note on this clonotype: This may be a read error: a much more frequent sequence differs by one nucleotide. The V gene is TRBV27, the J gene TRBJ2-1; D tentatively fits TRBD1 or TRBD2 (5 bases each). V was clipped by 4 bases and J by 13 bases, with 20 bases between them. Germline assignment: CDR1 MNHEY and CDR2 SMNVEV (reference sequence). The CDR3 has 14 amino acids. The CDR3 loop reads CASSSQTGQETQFF. CDR3 in DNA: TGTGCCAGCAGTTCCCAAACGGGGCAAGAGACCCAGTTCTTC.